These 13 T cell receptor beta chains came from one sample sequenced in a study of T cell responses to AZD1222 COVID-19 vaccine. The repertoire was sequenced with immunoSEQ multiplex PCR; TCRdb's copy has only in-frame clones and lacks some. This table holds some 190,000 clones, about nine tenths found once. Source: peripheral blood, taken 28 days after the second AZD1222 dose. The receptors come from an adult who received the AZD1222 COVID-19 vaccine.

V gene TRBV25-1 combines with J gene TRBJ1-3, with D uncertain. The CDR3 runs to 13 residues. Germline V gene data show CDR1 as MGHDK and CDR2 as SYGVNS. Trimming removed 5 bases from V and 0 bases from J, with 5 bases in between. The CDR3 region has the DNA TGTGCCAGCAGTAGCGGCTCTGGAAACACCATATATTTT. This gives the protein CASSSGSGNTIYF.

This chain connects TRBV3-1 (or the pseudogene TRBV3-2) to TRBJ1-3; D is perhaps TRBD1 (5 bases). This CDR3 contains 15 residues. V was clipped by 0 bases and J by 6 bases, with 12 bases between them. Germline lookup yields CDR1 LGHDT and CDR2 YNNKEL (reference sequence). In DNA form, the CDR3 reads TGTGCCAGCAGCCAAGACGGGCCAGGGCCAAACACCATATATTTT. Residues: CASSQDGPGPNTIYF.

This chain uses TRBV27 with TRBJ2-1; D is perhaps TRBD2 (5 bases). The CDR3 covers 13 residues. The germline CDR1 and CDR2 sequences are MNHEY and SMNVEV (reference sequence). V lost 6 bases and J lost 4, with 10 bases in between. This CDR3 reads CASSPGLYNEQFF. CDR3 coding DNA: TGTGCCAGCAGCCCCGGACTTTACAATGAGCAGTTCTTC.

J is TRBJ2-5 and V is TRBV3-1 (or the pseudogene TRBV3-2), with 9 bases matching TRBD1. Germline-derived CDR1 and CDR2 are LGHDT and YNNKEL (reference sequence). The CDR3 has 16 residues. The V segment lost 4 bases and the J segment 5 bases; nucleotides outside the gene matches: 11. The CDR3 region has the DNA TGTGCCAGCAGCCCCACAGGACAGGGGATCTTGGAGACCCAGTACTTC. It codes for CASSPTGQGILETQYF.

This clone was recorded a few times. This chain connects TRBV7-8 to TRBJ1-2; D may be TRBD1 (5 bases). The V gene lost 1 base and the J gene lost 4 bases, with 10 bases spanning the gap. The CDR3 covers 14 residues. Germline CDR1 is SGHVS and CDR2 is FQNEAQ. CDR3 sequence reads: CASSLEGSGYGYTF. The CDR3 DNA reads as TGTGCCAGCAGCTTAGAGGGGAGCGGCTATGGCTACACCTTC.

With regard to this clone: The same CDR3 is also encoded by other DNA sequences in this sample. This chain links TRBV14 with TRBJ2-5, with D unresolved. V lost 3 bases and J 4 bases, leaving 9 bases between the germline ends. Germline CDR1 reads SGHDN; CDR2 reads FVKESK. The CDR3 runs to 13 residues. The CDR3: CASSQGRRETQYF. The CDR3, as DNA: TGTGCCAGCAGCCAGGGTCGGCGAGAGACCCAGTACTTC.

CDR3 sequence reads: CASSPPTDTQYF. The DNA of the CDR3 is TGTGCCAGCTCACCACCCACAGATACGCAGTATTTT. This rearrangement joins TRBV18 to TRBJ2-3; D uncertain. The CDR3 extends over 12 amino acids. From germline, CDR1 is KGHSH and CDR2 LQKENI. Trimming removed 0 bases from V and 2 bases from J, with 0 bases in between.

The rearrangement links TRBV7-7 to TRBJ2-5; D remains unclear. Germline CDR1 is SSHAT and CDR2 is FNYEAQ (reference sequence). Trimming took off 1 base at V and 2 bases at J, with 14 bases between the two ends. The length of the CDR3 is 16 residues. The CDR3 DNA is TGTGCCAGCAGCTTAGGGGGTTCGGGCAGACAAGAGACCCAGTACTTC. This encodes CASSLGGSGRQETQYF.

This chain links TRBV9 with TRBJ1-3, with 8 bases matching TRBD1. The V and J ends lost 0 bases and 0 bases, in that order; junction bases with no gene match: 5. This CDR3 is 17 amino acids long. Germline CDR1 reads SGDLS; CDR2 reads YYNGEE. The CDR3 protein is CASSVGGQANSGNTIYF. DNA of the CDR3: TGTGCCAGCAGCGTAGGGGGACAGGCAAACTCTGGAAACACCATATATTTT.

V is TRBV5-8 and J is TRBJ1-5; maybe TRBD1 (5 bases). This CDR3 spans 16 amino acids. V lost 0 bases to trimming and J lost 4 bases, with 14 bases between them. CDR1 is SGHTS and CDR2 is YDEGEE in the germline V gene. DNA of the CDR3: TGTGCCAGCAGCTTGGCGGTGGGGGTACGGAATCAGCCCCAGCATTTT. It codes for CASSLAVGVRNQPQHF.

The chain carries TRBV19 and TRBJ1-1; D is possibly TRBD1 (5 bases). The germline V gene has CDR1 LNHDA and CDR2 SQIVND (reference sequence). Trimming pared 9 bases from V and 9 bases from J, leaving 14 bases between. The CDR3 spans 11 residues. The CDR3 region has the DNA TGTGCCAGCCGCCAGTCAGGGAAAGCTTTCTTT. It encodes CASRQSGKAFF.

The CDR3 bases are TGTGCCTGGAGTGAGGGTTATAATCAGCCCCAGCATTTT. It specifies CAWSEGYNQPQHF. The chain employs TRBV30 and TRBJ1-5; D unresolved. CDR3 length equals 13 residues. Germline lookup yields CDR1 GTSNPN and CDR2 SVGIG (reference sequence). Deletions cut 1 base from V and 4 bases from J, with 8 bases between.

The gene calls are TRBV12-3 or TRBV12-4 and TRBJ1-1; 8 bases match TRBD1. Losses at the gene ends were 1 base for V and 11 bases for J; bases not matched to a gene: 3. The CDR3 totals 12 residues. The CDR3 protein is CASSLVQGAAFF. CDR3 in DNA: TGTGCCAGCAGTTTAGTCCAGGGGGCGGCTTTCTTT.